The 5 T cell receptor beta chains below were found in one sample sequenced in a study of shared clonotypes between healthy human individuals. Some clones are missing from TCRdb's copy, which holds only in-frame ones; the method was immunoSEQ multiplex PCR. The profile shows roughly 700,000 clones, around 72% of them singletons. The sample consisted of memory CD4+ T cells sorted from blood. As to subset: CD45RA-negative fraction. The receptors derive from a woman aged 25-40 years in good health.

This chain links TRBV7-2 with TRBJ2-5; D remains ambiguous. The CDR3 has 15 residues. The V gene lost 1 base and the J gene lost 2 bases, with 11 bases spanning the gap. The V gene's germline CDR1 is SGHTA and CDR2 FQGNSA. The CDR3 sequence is CASSLVAKPQETQYF. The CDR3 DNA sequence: TGTGCCAGCAGCTTAGTCGCAAAACCACAAGAGACCCAGTACTTC.

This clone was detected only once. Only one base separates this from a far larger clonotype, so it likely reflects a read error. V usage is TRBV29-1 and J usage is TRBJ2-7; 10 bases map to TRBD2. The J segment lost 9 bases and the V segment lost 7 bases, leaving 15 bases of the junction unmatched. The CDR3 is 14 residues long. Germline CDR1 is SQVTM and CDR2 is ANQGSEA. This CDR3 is CSARGPSGSSGQYF. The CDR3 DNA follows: TGCAGCGCCCGAGGGCCTAGCGGGAGCAGCGGGCAGTACTTC.

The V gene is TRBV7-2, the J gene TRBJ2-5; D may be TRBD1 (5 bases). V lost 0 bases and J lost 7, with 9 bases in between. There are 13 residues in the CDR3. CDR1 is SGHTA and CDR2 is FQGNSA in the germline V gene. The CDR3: CASSLASQGTQYF. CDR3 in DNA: TGTGCCAGCAGCTTAGCCTCGCAGGGGACCCAGTACTTC.

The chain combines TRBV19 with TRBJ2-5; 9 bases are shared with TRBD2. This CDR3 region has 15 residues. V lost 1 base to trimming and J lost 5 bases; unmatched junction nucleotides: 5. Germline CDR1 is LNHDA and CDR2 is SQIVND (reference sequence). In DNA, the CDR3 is TGTGCCAGTAGTATAGCCGGGACTAGCTGGGAGACCCAGTACTTC. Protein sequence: CASSIAGTSWETQYF.

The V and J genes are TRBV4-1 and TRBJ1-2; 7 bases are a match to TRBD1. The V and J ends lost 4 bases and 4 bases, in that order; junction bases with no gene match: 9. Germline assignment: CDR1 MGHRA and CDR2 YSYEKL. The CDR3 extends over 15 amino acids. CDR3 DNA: TGCGCCAGCAGCCGGACCGGGACAGACACCTATGGCTACACCTTC. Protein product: CASSRTGTDTYGYTF.